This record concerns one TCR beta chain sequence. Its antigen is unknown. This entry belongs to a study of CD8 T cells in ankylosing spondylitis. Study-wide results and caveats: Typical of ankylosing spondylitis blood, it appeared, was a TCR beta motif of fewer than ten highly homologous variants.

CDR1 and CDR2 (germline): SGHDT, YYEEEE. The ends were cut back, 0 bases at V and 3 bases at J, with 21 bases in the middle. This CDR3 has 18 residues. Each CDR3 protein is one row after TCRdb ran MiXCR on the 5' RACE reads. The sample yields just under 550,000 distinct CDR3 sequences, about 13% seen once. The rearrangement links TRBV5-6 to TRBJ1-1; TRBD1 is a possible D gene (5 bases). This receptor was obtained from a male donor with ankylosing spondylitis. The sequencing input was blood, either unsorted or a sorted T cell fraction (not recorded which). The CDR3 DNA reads TGTGCCAGCAGCTTGGCCCGGACACGTCATTGGAGGGACACTGAAGCTTTCTTT. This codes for CASSLARTRHWRDTEAFF.